The T cell receptor beta chain described here comes from a study of blood T cell repertoires in COVID-19. Original analysis: Reference gene primers were amplified, and this amplification served to estimate nucleated cell counts. Profiled with immunoSEQ multiplex PCR; TCRdb holds only in-frame clones, not every one. V and J calls and clone size are as listed in that table; D and trimming were resolved from the DNA. This table has 150,000 to 200,000 clones, more than 60% appearing once. V was cut by 6 bases and J by 0 bases, with 14 bases left in between. CDR3 length: 16 residues. Germline-derived CDR1 and CDR2 are KGHSH and LQKENI.

V is TRBV18 and J is TRBJ1-4; D remains ambiguous. This receptor was identified in a man in his sixties or seventies with acute or convalescent COVID-19. The sample consisted of peripheral blood. The DNA for the CDR3 is TGTGCCAGCTCGTCGCAGAGTCTAGCAACTAATGAAAAACTGTTTTTT. It yields the protein CASSSQSLATNEKLFF.